This entry lists 24 T cell receptor beta chains sequenced from one sample in a study of shared clonotypes between healthy human individuals. This table comes from immunoSEQ multiplex PCR, and its TCRdb copy is limited to in-frame clones, with some not included. The table lists some 1 million clones, roughly 75% of them singletons. The sample taken for sequencing was memory CD4+ T cells sorted from blood. Stated subset: CD45RA-negative fraction. The source is a man aged 18 to 35 in good health.

Comment on this clone: The same CDR3 is also encoded by other DNA sequences in this sample. The chain combines TRBV19 with TRBJ2-5; D may be TRBD2 (5 bases). The CDR3 contains 14 residues. The V gene's germline CDR1 is LNHDA and CDR2 SQIVND (reference sequence). The V and J ends lost 2 bases and 0 bases respectively, with 7 bases between them. The chain's CDR3 is CASSISGYQETQYF. The CDR3 DNA is TGTGCCAGTAGTATATCGGGGTACCAAGAGACCCAGTACTTC.

V and J are TRBV5-4 and TRBJ2-1; D perhaps matches TRBD2 (5 bases). There are 15 residues in the CDR3. V was cut by 1 base and J by 0 bases, with 8 bases left in between. Germline assignment: CDR1 SGHNT and CDR2 YYREEE (reference sequence). CDR3 region: CASSLPGSSYNEQFF. In DNA form, the CDR3 reads TGTGCCAGCAGCTTGCCGGGGAGCTCCTACAATGAGCAGTTCTTC.

The chain couples TRBV30 to TRBJ1-4; no definite D call. Germline CDR1 and CDR2: GTSNPN and SVGIG (reference sequence). The V end lost 1 base, the J end lost 3 bases, and 6 bases lay between the germline ends. This CDR3 has 13 amino acids. As DNA, the CDR3 is TGTGCCTGGAGTGGAGTCCCTAATGAAAAACTGTTTTTT. Translation gives CAWSGVPNEKLFF.

J is TRBJ1-1 and V is TRBV28; weak D call: TRBD1 (5 bases). Trimming stripped 3 bases from V and 0 bases from J, with 11 bases between. Germline V gene lookup returns CDR1 MDHEN and CDR2 SYDVKM. CDR3 length equals 15 residues. The CDR3 sequence is CASSFGGRVNTEAFF. In DNA form, the CDR3 reads TGTGCCAGCAGTTTTGGGGGGAGGGTGAACACTGAAGCTTTCTTT.

The chain is built from TRBV7-3 and TRBJ2-3, with D perhaps TRBD2 (6 bases). The CDR3 consists of 15 residues. Per the germline V gene, CDR1 is SGHTA and CDR2 is FQGTGA. The germline V and J ends were trimmed by 5 bases and 3 bases, with 15 bases remaining between them. CDR3 protein: CASSGQGRGTDTQYF. CDR3 nucleotides: TGTGCCAGCAGCGGCCAGGGTCGGGGGACAGATACGCAGTATTTT.

This clone appeared once. Germline and junction disagree at one end, which may indicate a read error. The chain employs TRBV10-3 and TRBJ2-7; 8 bases align to TRBD2. This CDR3 contains 13 residues. Germline V CDR1 and CDR2: ENHRY, SYGVKD. The chain's CDR3 is CAISQSREGEQYF. Here the CDR3 DNA reads TGTGCCATCAGTCAGTCCCGGGAGGGCGAGCAGTACTTC.

The V and J genes are TRBV5-5 and TRBJ1-1; D gene unclear. The CDR3 covers 15 residues. Trimming pared 7 bases from V and 0 bases from J, leaving 16 bases between. CDR1 and CDR2 from the germline V gene are SGHKS and YYEKEE (reference sequence). CDR3 protein: CASHWRNTMNTEAFF. The CDR3 DNA sequence: TGTGCCAGCCACTGGAGGAACACTATGAACACTGAAGCTTTCTTT. The variable domain in full, with the rest retrieved from reference TRBV5-5 and TRBJ1-1, is DAGVTQSPTHLIKTRGQQVTLRCSPISGHKSVSWYQQVLGQGPQFIFQYYEKEERGRGNFPDRFSARQFPNYSSELNVNALLLGDSALYLCASHWRNTMNTEAFFGQGTRLTVV.

The V and J genes are TRBV28 and TRBJ1-2; D remains ambiguous. The V gene's germline CDR1 is MDHEN and CDR2 SYDVKM. The V end was cut by 4 bases, the J end by 4 bases, with 10 bases between. The CDR3 extends over 13 amino acids. CDR3 bases: TGTGCCAGCAGTTCCCAGGCCCTCTATGGCTACACCTTC. Its protein is CASSSQALYGYTF.

The table lists this clone with a few counts. This chain joins TRBV11-2 and TRBJ2-7; D unresolved. The germline V and J ends were trimmed by 5 bases and 4 bases, with 12 bases remaining between them. CDR1 is SGHAT, CDR2 FQNNGV, per germline. This CDR3 comprises 13 residues. CDR3 residues: CASSHQGPYEQYF. CDR3 nucleotides: TGTGCCAGCAGCCACCAAGGGCCGTACGAGCAGTACTTC.

The genes are TRBV5-1 and TRBJ2-2; D is ambiguous. Germline lookup yields CDR1 SGHRS and CDR2 YFSETQ. The CDR3 is 14 residues long. V shed 3 bases and J shed 6 bases, with 12 bases lying between them. CDR3 DNA sequence: TGCGCCAGCAGCTCTGACGACCGAGCCGGGGAGCTGTTTTTT. It translates to CASSSDDRAGELFF.

The chain combines TRBV30 with TRBJ2-7, with 7 bases fitting TRBD2. This CDR3 spans 12 amino acids. J gave up 4 bases and V 4 bases, and 4 bases lay outside the gene matches. Germline lookup yields CDR1 GTSNPN and CDR2 SVGIG (reference sequence). CDR3 sequence reads: CAWIRGEYEQYF. The DNA for the CDR3 is TGTGCCTGGATTCGGGGGGAGTACGAGCAGTACTTC.

CDR3 DNA: TGTGCCAGCAGTGAATGGCTAGCGAACCCCTACGAGCAGTACTTC. Protein product: CASSEWLANPYEQYF. This rearrangement joins TRBV6-1 to TRBJ2-7; maybe TRBD2 (6 bases). V lost 2 bases, J lost 2 bases, and 13 bases lay in between. The germline V gene has CDR1 MNHNS and CDR2 SASEGT. This CDR3 is 15 amino acids long.

V gene TRBV5-1 combines with J gene TRBJ2-5, with TRBD2 matching over 10 bases. The J call may be mistaken, given a closer DNA end match to TRBJ2-7. The V gene's germline CDR1 is SGHRS and CDR2 YFSETQ. CDR3 length: 15 residues. Here the CDR3 reads CASSQEASGGYEQYF. DNA of the CDR3: TGCGCCAGCAGCCAGGAGGCTAGCGGGGGCTACGAGCAGTACTTC.

J is TRBJ2-7 and V is TRBV28, with D possibly TRBD2 on 5 matching bases. This CDR3 is 12 amino acids long. Germline CDR1 reads MDHEN; CDR2 reads SYDVKM. V gave up 7 bases and J gave up 5 bases, with 12 bases separating them. CDR3 sequence: CASKTNKNEQYF. The CDR3 DNA follows: TGTGCCAGCAAGACTAATAAGAACGAGCAGTACTTC.

The rearrangement links TRBV7-3 to TRBJ1-1; D possibly corresponds to TRBD1 (6 bases). With 1 base removed from V and 0 bases from J, the gap between germline ends came to 12 bases. Germline V gene lookup returns CDR1 SGHTA and CDR2 FQGTGA. The length of the CDR3 is 16 residues. The CDR3 spells CASSLNGGGMNTEAFF. In nucleotides, the CDR3 is TGTGCCAGCAGCTTAAACGGCGGGGGCATGAACACTGAAGCTTTCTTT.

The chain carries TRBV4-2 and TRBJ2-7; TRBD2 might be the D (6 bases). The V gene lost 4 bases and the J gene lost 6 bases, with 13 bases spanning the gap. The CDR3 runs to 13 residues. In germline, CDR1 is LGHNA, CDR2 YNFKEQ. CDR3 DNA sequence: TGTGCCAGCAGCCCGACCGGGAGACCCGAGCAGTACTTC. It yields the protein CASSPTGRPEQYF.

V is TRBV10-3 and J is TRBJ2-3; D may be TRBD2 (5 bases). The CDR3 consists of 14 residues. V was trimmed by 11 bases and J by 0 bases, leaving 15 bases between them. Germline-derived CDR1 and CDR2 are ENHRY and SYGVKD. The CDR3 region has the DNA TGTGCCTCCAGGAGCGGTGAAAGCACAGATACGCAGTATTTT. Its protein product is CASRSGESTDTQYF.

This clone has a handful of counts. The chain couples TRBV7-9 to TRBJ1-1; D remains ambiguous. CDR1 and CDR2 (germline): SEHNR, FQNEAQ (reference sequence). Trimming took off 5 bases at V and 5 bases at J, with 18 bases between the two ends. This CDR3 region has 15 residues. This CDR3 is CASSPTSFGGTEAFF. The CDR3 coding sequence is TGTGCCAGCAGCCCTACTAGCTTCGGAGGAACTGAAGCTTTCTTT.

CDR3 coding DNA: TGCGCCAGCAGCACCGGACAGAACACCGGGGAGCTGTTTTTT. Translation: CASSTGQNTGELFF. V gene TRBV5-1 combines with J gene TRBJ2-2; D is possibly TRBD1 (5 bases). The CDR3 has 14 residues. Germline values: CDR1 SGHRS, CDR2 YFSETQ. Between the trimmed V and J ends, which lost 4 bases and 1 base, there was a span of 8 bases.

This clone is a singleton in its sample. The V gene is TRBV6-1, the J gene TRBJ1-1, with D possibly matching TRBD1 (6 bases). V dropped 6 bases and J dropped 1 base, with 9 bases sitting between them. Looked up from germline, CDR1 is MNHNS and CDR2 is SASEGT. This CDR3 region has 13 residues. The CDR3 sequence: CASRVGANTEAFF. Written as DNA, the CDR3 is TGTGCCAGCAGGGTGGGGGCGAACACTGAAGCTTTCTTT.

The sample holds one count of this clone. The CDR3 DNA is TGTGCCAGCAGCGCGGGGGGTCCCTTCTACGAGCAGTACTTC. This encodes CASSAGGPFYEQYF. The chain is built from TRBV11-1 and TRBJ2-7; TRBD2 matches at 8 bases. CDR3 length: 14 residues. In germline, CDR1 is SGHAT, CDR2 FQDESV (reference sequence). V gave up 5 bases and J gave up 3 bases; unmatched junction bases: 6.

J is TRBJ2-5 and V is TRBV7-3; weak D call: TRBD1 (5 bases). Germline values: CDR1 SGHTA, CDR2 FQGTGA. The CDR3 has 13 amino acids. V lost 1 base to trimming and J lost 4 bases, with 7 bases between them. CDR3 loop: CASSLSTGETQYF. The DNA of the CDR3 is TGTGCCAGCAGCTTAAGTACAGGAGAGACCCAGTACTTC.

The chain recombines TRBV10-3 with TRBJ2-3, with TRBD2 matching over 8 bases. The ends lost 6 bases at V and 4 bases at J; junction bases unmatched: 12. Germline V lookup: CDR1 ENHRY, CDR2 SYGVKD. This CDR3 is 16 amino acids long. Here the CDR3 DNA reads TGTGCCATCAGGGAAGGGACTAGAGGTAACTCAGATACGCAGTATTTT. This sequence encodes CAIREGTRGNSDTQYF.

This clone was counted many times. In the same sample, other DNA sequences code for this CDR3. The V call is TRBV9, the J call TRBJ2-1; no reliable D call. Trimming took 0 bases from V and 4 from J, leaving 5 bases between them. This CDR3 contains 13 residues. The germline V gene has CDR1 SGDLS and CDR2 YYNGEE. The CDR3 region is CASSVAEYNEQFF. For the CDR3, the DNA is TGTGCCAGCAGCGTAGCGGAGTACAATGAGCAGTTCTTC.